Below are 25 T cell receptor beta chains sequenced from a single sample in a study of PD-1 blockade in classical Hodgkin lymphoma. The time point: newly diagnosed, previously untreated cHL patient sample. This table comes from immunoSEQ multiplex PCR, and its TCRdb copy is limited to in-frame clones, with some not included. Among over 60,000 clones listed, more than 85% were seen once. Material for sequencing was peripheral blood mononuclear cells (PBMCs). Receptors originate from a human donor with classical Hodgkin lymphoma.

The V call is TRBV19, the J call TRBJ1-1; 7 nucleotides match TRBD1. V was clipped by 5 bases and J by 4 bases; unmatched bases: 13. CDR1 LNHDA and CDR2 SQIVND come from the germline V gene (reference sequence). The CDR3 sequence is 16 residues long. The CDR3 coding sequence is TGTGCCAGTAGTGCCAGTCCCGGGACAGTTCCCACTGAAGCTTTCTTT. This sequence encodes CASSASPGTVPTEAFF. Based on the CDR3 plus reference TRBV19 and TRBJ1-1, the full variable domain is DGGITQSPKYLFRKEGQNVTLSCEQNLNHDAMYWYRQDPGQGLRLIYYSQIVNDFQKGDIAEGYSVSREKKESFPLTVTSAQKNPTAFYLCASSASPGTVPTEAFFGQGTRLTVV.

This chain joins TRBV7-3 and TRBJ2-4, with D unclear. CDR1 and CDR2 from the germline V gene are SGHTA and FQGTGA. The CDR3 spans 13 residues. V was shortened by 4 bases and J by 9 bases, with 13 bases between the two germline ends. The CDR3, as DNA: TGTGCCAGCAGCTCGGACCAGGTCGGCATTCAGTACTTC. As protein: CASSSDQVGIQYF.

This chain uses TRBV25-1 with TRBJ2-2, with 10 bases fitting TRBD2. The V and J ends lost 3 bases and 1 base, in that order; junction bases with no gene match: 2. The germline gives CDR1 MGHDK, CDR2 SYGVNS. The CDR3 covers 16 residues. DNA for the CDR3: TGTGCCAGCAGTGAGCTAGCGGGAGAGAACACCGGGGAGCTGTTTTTT. It encodes CASSELAGENTGELFF.

The V gene is TRBV5-1, the J gene TRBJ2-3, with 8 bases fitting TRBD1. Germline V CDR1 and CDR2: SGHRS, YFSETQ. V shed 8 bases and J 1 base; nucleotides not matched to a gene: 12. This CDR3 spans 16 amino acids. The CDR3 sequence: CASKSRGQGRTDTQYF. The CDR3 coding sequence is TGCGCCAGTAAGTCCAGGGGGCAAGGCCGCACAGATACGCAGTATTTT.

Only one count was recorded for this clone. Because the CDR3's place on the DNA is in doubt, the DNA is left out and the CDR3 is given as listed by TCRdb. The chain has TRBV7-2 and TRBJ2-2; TRBD2, the table's D call, was not compared with the DNA. The CDR3 is 16 amino acids long, termini counted. The germline CDR1 and CDR2 sequences are SGHTA and FQGNSA. The CDR3: CASSRKQLLRAGELFF.

V gene TRBV5-1 combines with J gene TRBJ1-1; perhaps TRBD1 as D (6 bases). Trimming removed 3 bases from V and 0 bases from J, with 9 bases in between. This CDR3 comprises 14 residues. The germline V gene has CDR1 SGHRS and CDR2 YFSETQ. CDR3 DNA sequence: TGCGCCAGCAGCTCAGGGACATTGAACACTGAAGCTTTCTTT. Its protein product is CASSSGTLNTEAFF.

The genes are TRBV6-5 and TRBJ1-4; 8 nucleotides match TRBD1. The CDR3 consists of 15 residues. Germline V gene data show CDR1 as MNHEY and CDR2 as SVGAGI. V shed 0 bases, J shed 8 bases, and the junction held 5 bases outside the gene matches. CDR3 sequence: CASSYSGTGGEKLFF. CDR3 in DNA: TGTGCCAGCAGTTACTCGGGGACAGGTGGGGAAAAACTGTTTTTT.

This clone has a single count. V is TRBV7-9 and J is TRBJ2-1; TRBD1 agrees at 7 bases. The V segment lost 4 bases and the J segment 5 bases; nucleotides outside the gene matches: 11. Germline CDR1 SEHNR, CDR2 FQNEAQ (reference sequence). The CDR3 is 16 residues long. Written as DNA, the CDR3 is TGTGCCAGCAGCTATCGAGGACAGGAGATCAACAATGAGCAGTTCTTC. Translating gives CASSYRGQEINNEQFF.

This clone appeared once. V usage is TRBV4-1 and J usage is TRBJ2-2; D possibly corresponds to TRBD1 (5 bases). Between the trimmed V and J ends, which lost 1 base and 6 bases, there was a span of 12 bases. This CDR3 contains 15 residues. Germline CDR1 and CDR2: MGHRA and YSYEKL. CDR3 DNA: TGCGCCAGCAGCCAAGGCAGGGTCGAGCCCGGGGAGCTGTTTTTT. It codes for CASSQGRVEPGELFF.

The chain links TRBV5-1 to TRBJ1-2, with TRBD1 matching over 12 bases. The CDR3 length is 18 residues. V gave up 0 bases and J gave up 1 base; unmatched junction bases: 7. Germline CDR1 reads SGHRS; CDR2 reads YFSETQ. The CDR3 reads CASSLGGTGGPSNYGYTF. CDR3 nucleotide sequence: TGCGCCAGCAGCTTGGGTGGGACAGGGGGCCCGAGTAACTATGGCTACACCTTC. The variable domain in full, with the rest retrieved from reference TRBV5-1 and TRBJ1-2, is KAGVTQTPRYLIKTRGQQVTLSCSPISGHRSVSWYQQTPGQGLQFLFEYFSETQRNKGNFPGRFSGRQFSNSRSEMNVSTLELGDSALYLCASSLGGTGGPSNYGYTFGSGTRLTVV.

The V call is TRBV11-2, the J call TRBJ1-6; no firm D call. Trimming took off 4 bases at V and 6 bases at J, with 10 bases between the two ends. Germline values: CDR1 SGHAT, CDR2 FQNNGV. The CDR3 runs 14 residues. The CDR3 nucleotides are TGTGCCAGCAGCTCGGCCAAGGCTAATTCACCCCTCCACTTT. Translating gives CASSSAKANSPLHF.

V and J are TRBV2 and TRBJ2-2, with D tentatively TRBD2 (5 bases). The germline CDR1 and CDR2 sequences are SNHLY and FYNNEI. V was pared by 7 bases and J by 5 bases, with 11 bases between. CDR3 length: 13 residues. The DNA of the CDR3 is TGTGCCAGCACCCCGAGGGTTACCGGGGAGCTGTTTTTT. Protein: CASTPRVTGELFF.

The genes are TRBV19 and TRBJ1-4, with D perhaps TRBD1 (5 bases). The V gene lost 4 bases and the J gene lost 5 bases, with 17 bases spanning the gap. The CDR3 extends over 16 amino acids. The germline V gene encodes CDR1 LNHDA and CDR2 SQIVND (reference sequence). CDR3 amino acids: CASSNTGSPGNEKLFF. The CDR3 DNA sequence: TGTGCCAGTAGTAACACAGGCTCTCCCGGGAATGAAAAACTGTTTTTT.

The rearrangement links TRBV7-9 to TRBJ1-5, with D perhaps TRBD1 (6 bases). The germline V gene encodes CDR1 SEHNR and CDR2 FQNEAQ (reference sequence). The CDR3 runs to 15 residues. V lost 4 bases and J lost 0, with 10 bases in between. The CDR3 is CASSWTDYSNQPQHF. The DNA of the CDR3 is TGTGCCAGCAGCTGGACAGATTATAGCAATCAGCCCCAGCATTTT.

The genes are TRBV11-3 and TRBJ2-2; 7 positions agree with TRBD1. This CDR3 contains 15 residues. With V trimmed by 0 bases and J by 6 bases, 4 bases remained unmatched. Germline V lookup: CDR1 SGHNT, CDR2 YENEEA. For the CDR3, the DNA is TGTGCCAGCAGCTTAGATGGACAGGCGGCCGGGGAGCTGTTTTTT. It translates to CASSLDGQAAGELFF. Full variable domain (missing parts from reference TRBV11-3 and TRBJ2-2): EAGVVQSPRYKIIEKKQPVAFWCNPISGHNTLYWYLQNLGQGPELLIRYENEEAVDDSQLPKDRFSAERLKGVDSTLKIQPAELGDSAVYLCASSLDGQAAGELFFGEGSRLTVL.

The gene calls are TRBV14 and TRBJ2-3, with 11 bases that match TRBD2. The V and J ends lost 4 bases and 11 bases, in that order; junction bases with no gene match: 11. Germline V gene sequence: CDR1 SGHDN, CDR2 FVKESK. CDR3 size: 15 residues. CDR3 amino acids: CASSRRPSGGLGQYF. Written as DNA, the CDR3 is TGTGCCAGCAGCCGCCGCCCTAGCGGGGGGCTGGGGCAGTATTTT.

The V and J genes are TRBV7-2 and TRBJ2-2; 7 nucleotides align to TRBD1. The trim removed 5 bases at V and 8 bases at J, leaving 11 bases unmatched. The germline V gene encodes CDR1 SGHTA and CDR2 FQGNSA. The CDR3 contains 15 residues. CDR3 in amino acids: CASSPFPKGAGELFF. The CDR3, as DNA: TGTGCCAGCAGCCCATTCCCCAAGGGGGCTGGGGAGCTGTTTTTT.

The chain has TRBV5-1 and TRBJ1-1; D is ambiguous. Between the trimmed V and J ends, which lost 4 bases and 8 bases, there was a span of 24 bases. Germline V gene sequence: CDR1 SGHRS, CDR2 YFSETQ. The CDR3 extends over 16 amino acids. CDR3 DNA: TGCGCCAGCAGCCCCCCTTTATCGGCAGAGGTCGGGGAAGCTTTCTTT. It is translated as CASSPPLSAEVGEAFF.

The gene calls are TRBV19 and TRBJ1-1; perhaps TRBD1 as D (6 bases). The germline gives CDR1 LNHDA, CDR2 SQIVND (reference sequence). There are 14 residues in the CDR3. Trimming pared 0 bases from V and 1 base from J, leaving 6 bases between. The DNA for the CDR3 is TGTGCCAGTAGTATAGAAGGGGGGAACACTGAAGCTTTCTTT. Its protein is CASSIEGGNTEAFF.

V and J are TRBV6-5 and TRBJ1-2, with 7 positions matching TRBD1. Germline values: CDR1 MNHEY, CDR2 SVGAGI. The CDR3 length is 12 residues. V gave up 5 bases and J gave up 6 bases; unmatched junction bases: 3. CDR3 in amino acids: CASSTTGHGYTF. For the CDR3, the DNA is TGTGCCAGCAGTACGACAGGGCATGGCTACACCTTC.

V and J are TRBV2 and TRBJ2-1; D is perhaps TRBD1 (6 bases). The ends were cut back, 4 bases at V and 7 bases at J, with 20 bases in the middle. Germline assignment: CDR1 SNHLY and CDR2 FYNNEI. The CDR3 has 16 residues. The CDR3 is CASSGLAGYTGNEQFF. The CDR3 bases are TGTGCCAGCAGTGGGTTAGCCGGGTATACAGGGAATGAGCAGTTCTTC.

This chain joins TRBV6-1 and TRBJ2-7; 7 bases agree with TRBD1. The CDR3 is made up of 15 amino acids. From germline, CDR1 is MNHNS and CDR2 SASEGT. V lost 6 bases, J lost 5 bases, and 13 bases stayed unmatched. CDR3 loop: CASREKRQGPHEQYF. CDR3 bases: TGTGCCAGCAGGGAGAAAAGACAGGGCCCCCACGAGCAGTACTTC.

The chain links TRBV5-1 to TRBJ1-2, with 9 bases identical to TRBD1. With 4 bases clipped from V and 11 bases from J, the junction kept 9 bases outside the gene matches. CDR3 size: 13 residues. Germline CDR1 is SGHRS and CDR2 is YFSETQ. CDR3 sequence: CASSIGQGRAYTF. In DNA form, the CDR3 reads TGCGCCAGCAGCATAGGACAGGGGCGAGCGTACACCTTC. The entire variable domain, with the rest obtained from reference TRBV5-1 and TRBJ1-2, is as follows: KAGVTQTPRYLIKTRGQQVTLSCSPISGHRSVSWYQQTPGQGLQFLFEYFSETQRNKGNFPGRFSGRQFSNSRSEMNVSTLELGDSALYLCASSIGQGRAYTFGSGTRLTVV.

As for this clone: The DNA is left out, because the CDR3 cannot be placed on it with certainty; the CDR3 is given as TCRdb lists it. The chain carries TRBV6-6 and TRBJ1-2. Ends included, the CDR3 has 13 residues. Germline V gives CDR1 MNHNY, CDR2 SVGAGI (reference sequence). This chain's CDR3 is CASSSSAYYGYTF.

The CDR3 nucleotides read TGCAGCGTTGCACCGGGTGGCTACGAGCAGTACTTC. Amino acid sequence: CSVAPGGYEQYF. V usage is TRBV29-1 and J usage is TRBJ2-7; D remains ambiguous. The germline V gene has CDR1 SQVTM and CDR2 ANQGSEA. Trimming pared 4 bases from V and 3 bases from J, leaving 10 bases between. The CDR3 is 12 residues long.